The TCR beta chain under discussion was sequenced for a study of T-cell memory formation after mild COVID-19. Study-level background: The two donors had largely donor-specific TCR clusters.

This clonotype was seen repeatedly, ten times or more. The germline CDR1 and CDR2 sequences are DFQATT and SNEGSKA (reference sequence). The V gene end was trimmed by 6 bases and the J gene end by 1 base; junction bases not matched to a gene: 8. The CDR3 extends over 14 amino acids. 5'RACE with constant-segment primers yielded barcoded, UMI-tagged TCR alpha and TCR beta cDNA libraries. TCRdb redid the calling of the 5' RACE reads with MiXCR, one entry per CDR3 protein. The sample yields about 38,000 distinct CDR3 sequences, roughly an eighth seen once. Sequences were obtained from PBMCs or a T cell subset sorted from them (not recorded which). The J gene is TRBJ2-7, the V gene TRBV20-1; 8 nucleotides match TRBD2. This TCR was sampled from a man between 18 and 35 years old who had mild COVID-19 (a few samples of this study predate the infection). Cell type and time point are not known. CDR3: CSALPGGGSYEQYV. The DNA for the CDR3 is TGCAGTGCCCTTCCGGGGGGGGGGTCCTACGAGCAGTACGTC.